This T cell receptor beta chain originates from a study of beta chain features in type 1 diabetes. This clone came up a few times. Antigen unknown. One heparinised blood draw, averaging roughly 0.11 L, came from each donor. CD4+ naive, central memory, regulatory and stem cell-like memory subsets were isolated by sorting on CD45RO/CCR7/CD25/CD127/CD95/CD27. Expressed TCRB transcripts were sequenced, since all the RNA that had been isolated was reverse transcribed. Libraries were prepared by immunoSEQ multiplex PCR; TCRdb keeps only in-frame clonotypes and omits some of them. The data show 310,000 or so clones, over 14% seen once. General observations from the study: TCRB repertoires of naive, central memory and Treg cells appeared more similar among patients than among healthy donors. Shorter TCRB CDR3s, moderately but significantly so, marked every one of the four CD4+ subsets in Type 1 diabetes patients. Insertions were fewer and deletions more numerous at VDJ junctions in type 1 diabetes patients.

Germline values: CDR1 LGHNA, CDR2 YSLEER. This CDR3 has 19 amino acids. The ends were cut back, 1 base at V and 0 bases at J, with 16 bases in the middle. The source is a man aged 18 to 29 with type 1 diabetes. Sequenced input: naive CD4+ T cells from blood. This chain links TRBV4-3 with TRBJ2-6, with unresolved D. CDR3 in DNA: TGCGCCAGCAGCCAAGTTCTTCCCTTCGGGTACTCTGGGGCCAACGTCCTGACTTTC. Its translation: CASSQVLPFGYSGANVLTF.